Shown below are 20 T cell receptor beta chains from a single sample sequenced in a study of blood T cell repertoires in COVID-19. Sequenced by immunoSEQ multiplex PCR; TCRdb stores in-frame clones only, minus some. The table includes approximately 200,000 clones, 82% detected once. Sequenced: PBMCs or T cells enriched from blood (not recorded which). These receptors were taken from a middle-aged man who had recovered from COVID-19.

The chain employs TRBV1 and TRBJ2-1; the DNA was not used to check the table's D call, TRBD2. TRBV1 is shown as a pseudogene. This CDR3 comprises 14 residues. The CDR3 spells CTSSQERRYNEQFF. The CDR3 DNA reads TGCACCAGCAGCCAAGAGCGGCGATACAATGAGCAGTTCTTC.

This clone has only a few counts. The chain recombines TRBV7-9 with TRBJ1-1; maybe TRBD1 (6 bases). Germline V gives CDR1 SEHNR, CDR2 FQNEAQ (reference sequence). The CDR3 runs to 17 residues. V gave up 5 bases and J gave up 5 bases, with 24 bases separating them. In nucleotides, the CDR3 is TGTGCCAGCAGCATAAGAGATAGGGGGAAGCTAGGGACTGAAGCTTTCTTT. The encoded protein is CASSIRDRGKLGTEAFF.

The chain links TRBV2 to TRBJ2-1; 11 bases line up with TRBD2. The CDR3 loop spans 15 amino acids. Germline CDR1 SNHLY, CDR2 FYNNEI. The V and J ends lost 7 bases and 6 bases, in that order; junction bases with no gene match: 8. This CDR3 reads CASNQDTSGSNEQFF. The DNA for the CDR3 is TGTGCCAGCAACCAAGACACTAGCGGGAGCAATGAGCAGTTCTTC.

The chain uses TRBV2 and TRBJ1-5; TRBD1 agrees at 8 bases. CDR3 length: 16 residues. CDR1 and CDR2 from the germline V gene are SNHLY and FYNNEI. The junction had 10 bases not matched to a gene; V was cut back by 7 bases and J by 2 bases. As DNA, the CDR3 is TGTGCCAGCACGGCAGGGGGCACCGGCGGCAATCAGCCCCAGCATTTT. Its translation is CASTAGGTGGNQPQHF.

V is TRBV6-5 and J is TRBJ2-7, with D possibly being TRBD1 (5 bases). The germline V gene has CDR1 MNHEY and CDR2 SVGAGI. The CDR3 totals 13 residues. The V gene lost 7 bases and the J gene lost 4 bases, with 14 bases spanning the gap. CDR3 bases: TGTGCCAGCAAAGGAACAGGAGATTACGAGCAGTACGTC. It yields the protein CASKGTGDYEQYV.

The chain recombines TRBV9 with TRBJ1-2; D unresolved. The germline gives CDR1 SGDLS, CDR2 YYNGEE. This CDR3 has 15 amino acids. Trimming shortened V by 0 bases and J by 5 bases, and 14 bases separated the two germline ends. The DNA for the CDR3 is TGTGCCAGCAGCGTAGGCCCAGATACGGGATATGGCTACACCTTC. This encodes CASSVGPDTGYGYTF.

The rearrangement uses TRBV24-1 and TRBJ1-2; TRBD1 aligns across 8 bases. V was pared by 1 base and J by 7 bases, with 7 bases of the junction left unmatched. In germline, CDR1 is KGHDR, CDR2 SFDVKD. This CDR3 comprises 15 residues. For the CDR3, the DNA is TGTGCCACCAGTGATTTCCGGACAGGGAAGATTGGCTACACCTTC. This encodes CATSDFRTGKIGYTF.

The V call is TRBV7-2, the J call TRBJ1-3, with D unresolved. V gave up 4 bases and J gave up 3 bases, with 13 bases separating them. CDR3 length equals 15 residues. Germline CDR1 reads SGHTA; CDR2 reads FQGNSA. CDR3 bases: TGTGCCAGCAGCTACCAAGACTCGGGTGGAAACACCATATATTTT. Its translation: CASSYQDSGGNTIYF.

The chain employs TRBV13 and TRBJ1-5; D may be TRBD1 (5 bases). V lost 0 bases, J lost 3 bases, and 9 bases lay in between. The CDR3 has 15 residues. CDR1 and CDR2 from the germline V gene are PRHDT and FYEKMQ (reference sequence). The CDR3 sequence: CASSLGQGSNQPQHF. The CDR3 DNA sequence: TGTGCCAGCAGCTTAGGCCAGGGCTCCAATCAGCCCCAGCATTTT.

This clone came up a few times. J is TRBJ1-1 and V is TRBV6-5; D not resolved. CDR1 is MNHEY and CDR2 is SVGAGI in the germline V gene. Trimming stripped 5 bases from V and 4 bases from J, with 11 bases between. CDR3 size: 13 residues. In nucleotides, the CDR3 is TGTGCCAGCAGTCCCCCGCCAGGCACTGAAGCTTTCTTT. Amino acids: CASSPPPGTEAFF.

This clone was detected a few times. J is TRBJ1-5 and V is TRBV28; the D gene is possibly TRBD1 (6 bases). Trimming took 6 bases from V and 4 from J, leaving 16 bases between them. The germline V gene encodes CDR1 MDHEN and CDR2 SYDVKM. The CDR3 loop spans 15 amino acids. This chain's CDR3 is CASRPGHTSNQPQHF. The CDR3 bases are TGTGCCAGCAGACCGGGACATACCTCGAATCAGCCCCAGCATTTT.

V usage is TRBV2 and J usage is TRBJ2-1; the D gene is possibly TRBD1 (5 bases). Trimming removed 7 bases from V and 0 bases from J, with 10 bases in between. Germline V gives CDR1 SNHLY, CDR2 FYNNEI. The length of the CDR3 is 14 residues. For the CDR3, the DNA is TGTGCCAGCAAGGGGATGCGCTCCTACAATGAGCAGTTCTTC. Translation: CASKGMRSYNEQFF.

The chain joins TRBV30 to TRBJ1-1; D not resolved. This CDR3 spans 13 amino acids. V shed 1 base and J shed 2 bases, with 8 bases lying between them. CDR1 GTSNPN and CDR2 SVGIG come from the germline V gene (reference sequence). The chain's CDR3 is CAWSDGFNTEAFF. The CDR3 nucleotides read TGTGCCTGGAGTGACGGGTTCAACACTGAAGCTTTCTTT.

This chain joins TRBV29-1 and TRBJ1-4; the D is unclear. CDR1 is SQVTM and CDR2 is ANQGSEA in the germline V gene. CDR3 length: 15 residues. Trimming pared 6 bases from V and 0 bases from J, leaving 14 bases between. The CDR3 spells CSVTPLPATNEKLFF. The CDR3 DNA follows: TGCAGCGTCACCCCGTTACCGGCAACTAATGAAAAACTGTTTTTT.

This chain uses TRBV9 with TRBJ1-1; 10 bases map to TRBD1. Trimming took 4 bases from V and 5 from J; bases not matched to a gene: 8. The CDR3 has 15 amino acids. The germline gives CDR1 SGDLS, CDR2 YYNGEE. This CDR3 reads CASSPWTGGQTEAFF. The CDR3 DNA reads as TGTGCCAGCAGCCCATGGACAGGGGGGCAAACTGAAGCTTTCTTT.

This chain uses TRBV5-1 with TRBJ2-1; 10 bases map to TRBD2. This CDR3 region has 13 residues. Looked up from germline, CDR1 is SGHRS and CDR2 is YFSETQ. J lost 7 bases, V lost 4 bases, and 2 bases had no gene match. The CDR3 nucleotides read TGCGCCAGCAGCCTGGGACTAGCGAATGAGCAGTTCTTC. Its protein is CASSLGLANEQFF.

The V gene is TRBV7-9, the J gene TRBJ2-1, with D possibly TRBD2 on 6 matching bases. The CDR3 extends over 14 amino acids. The germline V gene has CDR1 SEHNR and CDR2 FQNEAQ (reference sequence). Trimming removed 2 bases at V and 8 bases at J, with 13 bases between. The CDR3 DNA is TGTGCCAGCAGCTTAACCGGGAGTCGGGATGAGCAGTTCTTC. Amino acid sequence: CASSLTGSRDEQFF.

The V gene is TRBV6-2 or TRBV6-3, the J gene TRBJ1-2, with unresolved D. V lost 5 bases and J lost 0, with 10 bases in between. The CDR3 is made up of 14 amino acids. Germline lookup yields CDR1 MNHEY and CDR2 SVGEGT. CDR3 nucleotide sequence: TGTGCCAGCAGTCCACTGAACCCTAACTATGGCTACACCTTC. Its translation is CASSPLNPNYGYTF.

The chain combines TRBV5-1 with TRBJ1-2; D is undetermined. Trimming took 7 bases from V and 2 from J, leaving 18 bases between them. CDR1 and CDR2 from the germline V gene are SGHRS and YFSETQ. CDR3 size: 15 residues. The CDR3 sequence: CASADPSGSNYGYTF. In nucleotides, the CDR3 is TGCGCCAGCGCCGACCCCTCTGGGAGCAACTATGGCTACACCTTC.

This chain links TRBV28 with TRBJ1-4, with D possibly TRBD1 on 6 matching bases. CDR1 MDHEN and CDR2 SYDVKM come from the germline V gene. The CDR3 consists of 15 residues. V lost 6 bases to trimming and J lost 6 bases, with 17 bases between them. In DNA, the CDR3 is TGTGCCAGCAGCACGACAGGAGCAGGGGATGAAAAACTGTTTTTT. Amino acids: CASSTTGAGDEKLFF.